This T cell receptor (beta chain) originates from a study of T-cell reconstitution after alpha-beta-depleted transplantation in children. Study outcomes and limitations: About two months after transplant, alpha-beta T cells reportedly came from several hundred expanded graft clones.

In regard to this clonotype: Its antigen is unknown.

The germline V gene has CDR1 DFQATT and CDR2 SNEGSKA (reference sequence). The CDR3 length is 12 residues. With 0 bases removed from V and 12 bases from J, the gap between germline ends came to 14 bases. Unique molecular identifiers were incorporated when the TCRbeta library was constructed. TCRdb analysed the PCR reads with MiXCR anew, one entry per CDR3 protein. Among fewer than 750,000 distinct CDR3 sequences listed, over 25% were seen once. The chain uses TRBV20-1 and TRBJ1-1; D unresolved. Sequencing used PBMCs, obtained before TCRalphabeta/CD19-depleted stem cell transplant. This clonotype originated in a boy under three years old with Wiskott-Aldrich syndrome, due to receive a stem cell transplant. The CDR3, as DNA: TGCAGTGCTAGAGATCAGAGGGTTCTGACTTTCTTT. Protein product: CSARDQRVLTFF.